Sequencing of this TCR beta chain was carried out in a study of T cells in Graves' hyperthyroidism and ophthalmopathy. The source material, RNA transcripts, was used to amplify TCR beta CDR3 regions. HTBI primers were used for first-round RT-PCR of the TCR CDR3. TCRdb analysed the multiplex PCR reads with MiXCR anew, one entry per CDR3 protein. The profile covers 480,000 or so distinct CDR3 sequences, with 46% appearing a single time and approximately 44% taken by the ten largest. This clonotype occurred a few times. The antigen remains undetermined. Since a much larger clone is just one base distant, this may be a read error. V lost 1 base, J lost 3 bases, and 6 bases lay in between. CDR3 size: 14 residues. In germline, CDR1 is SEHNR, CDR2 FQNEAQ (reference sequence). Whole-study results and caveats: Ophthalmopathy was identified by the model a median about 6.4 months ahead of onset.

The chain combines TRBV7-9 with TRBJ2-2; tentatively, D is TRBD1 or TRBD2 (5 bases each). The TCR sequence derives from an adult woman with Graves' disease, either hyperthyroidism or ophthalmopathy (not recorded which). Sequenced material: peripheral blood or thyroid tissue (not recorded which). CDR3 nucleotide sequence: TGTGCCAGCAGCTTAGTGGGGGACACCGGGGAGCTGTTTTTT. This translates into CASSLVGDTGELFF.